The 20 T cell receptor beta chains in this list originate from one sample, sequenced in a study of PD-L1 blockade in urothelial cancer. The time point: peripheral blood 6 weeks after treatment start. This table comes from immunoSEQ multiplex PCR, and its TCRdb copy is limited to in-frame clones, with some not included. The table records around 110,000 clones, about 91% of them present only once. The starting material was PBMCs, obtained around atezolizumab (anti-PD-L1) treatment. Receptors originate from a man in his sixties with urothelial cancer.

CDR3 protein: CASSITTGQGSSPLHF. The CDR3 DNA reads TGTGCCAGCAGCATTACCACGGGACAGGGGAGTTCACCCCTCCACTTT. V and J are TRBV7-9 and TRBJ1-6; 10 bases map to TRBD1. Germline CDR1 and CDR2: SEHNR and FQNEAQ (reference sequence). The CDR3 spans 16 residues. V lost 5 bases and J lost 9; bases outside the gene matches: 10.

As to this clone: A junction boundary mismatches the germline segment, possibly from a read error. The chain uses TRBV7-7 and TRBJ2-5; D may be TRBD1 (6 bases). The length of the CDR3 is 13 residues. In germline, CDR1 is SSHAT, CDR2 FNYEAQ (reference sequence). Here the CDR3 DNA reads TGTGCTAGCAGCTCGGACAGACTAAAGACCCAGTACTTC. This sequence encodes CASSSDRLKTQYF.

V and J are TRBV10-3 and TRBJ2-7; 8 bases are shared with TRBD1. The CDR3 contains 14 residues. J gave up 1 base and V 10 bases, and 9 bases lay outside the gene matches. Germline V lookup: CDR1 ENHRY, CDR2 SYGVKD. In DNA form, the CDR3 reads TGTGCCACTACACCGGACAGGGCGTCCTACGAGCAGTACTTC. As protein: CATTPDRASYEQYF.

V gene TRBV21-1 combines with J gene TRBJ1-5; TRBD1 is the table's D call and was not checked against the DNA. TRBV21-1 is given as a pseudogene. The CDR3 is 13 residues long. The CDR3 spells CASSRDTNQPQHF. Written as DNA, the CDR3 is TGTGCCAGCTCCCGGGACACAAATCAGCCCCAGCATTTT.

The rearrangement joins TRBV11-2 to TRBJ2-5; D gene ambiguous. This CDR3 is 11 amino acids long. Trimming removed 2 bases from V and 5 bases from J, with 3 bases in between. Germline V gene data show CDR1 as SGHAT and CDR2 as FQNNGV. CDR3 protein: CASSLQETQYF. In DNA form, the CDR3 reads TGTGCCAGCAGCTTACAGGAGACCCAGTACTTC.

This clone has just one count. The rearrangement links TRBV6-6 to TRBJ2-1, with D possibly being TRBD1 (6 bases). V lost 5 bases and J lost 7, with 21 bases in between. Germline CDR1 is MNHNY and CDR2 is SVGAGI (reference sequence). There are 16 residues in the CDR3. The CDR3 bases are TGTGCCAGCAGTCCCCTCGGAGCGCCTCAGGGGAATGAGCAGTTCTTC. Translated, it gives CASSPLGAPQGNEQFF.

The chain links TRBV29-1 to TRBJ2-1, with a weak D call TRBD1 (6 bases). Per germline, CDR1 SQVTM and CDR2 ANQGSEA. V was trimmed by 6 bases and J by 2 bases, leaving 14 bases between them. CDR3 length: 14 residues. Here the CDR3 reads CSVRTAAAYNEQFF. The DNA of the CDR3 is TGCAGCGTCCGGACAGCCGCGGCCTACAATGAGCAGTTCTTC.

The CDR3 DNA sequence: TGCGCCAGCACCCCCACCGGGTACCAAGAGACCCAGTACTTC. Amino acid sequence: CASTPTGYQETQYF. The chain carries TRBV10-2 and TRBJ2-5; no reliable D call. With 7 bases removed from V and 0 bases from J, the gap between germline ends came to 12 bases. CDR3 length equals 14 residues. Per the germline V gene, CDR1 is WSHSY and CDR2 is SAAADI.

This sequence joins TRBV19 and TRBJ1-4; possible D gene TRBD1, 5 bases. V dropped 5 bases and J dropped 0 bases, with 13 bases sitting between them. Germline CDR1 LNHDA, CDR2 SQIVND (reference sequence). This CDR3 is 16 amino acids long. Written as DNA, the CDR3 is TGTGCCAGTAGTCTGAGTGACAGAGCAACTAATGAAAAACTGTTTTTT. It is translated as CASSLSDRATNEKLFF.

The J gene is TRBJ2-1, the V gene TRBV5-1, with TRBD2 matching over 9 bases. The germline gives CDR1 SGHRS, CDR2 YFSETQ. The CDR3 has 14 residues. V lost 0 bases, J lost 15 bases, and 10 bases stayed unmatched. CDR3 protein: CASSLGVAGEVWFF. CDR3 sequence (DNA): TGCGCCAGCAGCTTGGGGGTAGCGGGAGAGGTGTGGTTCTTC.

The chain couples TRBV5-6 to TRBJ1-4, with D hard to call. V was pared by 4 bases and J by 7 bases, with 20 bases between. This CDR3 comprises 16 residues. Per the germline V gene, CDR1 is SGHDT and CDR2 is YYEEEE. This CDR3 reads CASSRERGRDLEKLFF. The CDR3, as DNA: TGTGCCAGCAGCCGGGAGAGAGGCAGAGACCTTGAAAAACTGTTTTTT.

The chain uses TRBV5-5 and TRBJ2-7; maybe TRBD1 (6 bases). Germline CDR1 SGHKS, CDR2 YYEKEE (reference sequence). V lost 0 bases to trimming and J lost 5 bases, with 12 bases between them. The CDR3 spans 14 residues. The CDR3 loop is CASSLASGVDEQYF. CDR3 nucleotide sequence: TGTGCCAGCAGCTTGGCGTCAGGGGTCGACGAGCAGTACTTC.

Here the CDR3 DNA reads TGTGCCAGCAGCATGCAACCAGCGGGAGCGACCTACGAGCAGTACTTC. Its protein product is CASSMQPAGATYEQYF. The genes are TRBV11-2 and TRBJ2-7, with 8 bases aligning to TRBD2. The CDR3 runs 16 residues. V lost 5 bases, J lost 2 bases, and 11 bases stayed unmatched. Germline V gene data show CDR1 as SGHAT and CDR2 as FQNNGV.

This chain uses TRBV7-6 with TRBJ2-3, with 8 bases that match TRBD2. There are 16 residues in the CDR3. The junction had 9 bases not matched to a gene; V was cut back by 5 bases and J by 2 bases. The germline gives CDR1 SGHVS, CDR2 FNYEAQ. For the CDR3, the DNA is TGTGCCAGCAGCCATCCCGGGACTAGGCCCACAGATACGCAGTATTTT. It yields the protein CASSHPGTRPTDTQYF.

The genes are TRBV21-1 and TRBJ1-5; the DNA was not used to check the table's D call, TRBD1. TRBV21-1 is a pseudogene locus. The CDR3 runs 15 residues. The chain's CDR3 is CASNPGQTSNQPQHF. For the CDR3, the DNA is TGTGCCAGCAACCCGGGACAGACTAGCAATCAGCCCCAGCATTTT.

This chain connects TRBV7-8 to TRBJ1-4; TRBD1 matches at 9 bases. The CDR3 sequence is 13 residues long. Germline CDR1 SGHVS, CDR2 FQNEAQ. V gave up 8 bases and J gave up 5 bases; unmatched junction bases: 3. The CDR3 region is CASSTGGNEKLFF. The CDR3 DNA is TGTGCCAGCTCGACAGGGGGAAATGAAAAACTGTTTTTT.

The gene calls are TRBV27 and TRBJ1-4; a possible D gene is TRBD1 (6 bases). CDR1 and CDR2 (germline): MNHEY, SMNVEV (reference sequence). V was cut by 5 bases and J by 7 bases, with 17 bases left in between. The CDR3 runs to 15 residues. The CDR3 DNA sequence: TGTGCCAGCAGTCCGACCGCGAGGGGGAGTGAAAAACTGTTTTTT. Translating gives CASSPTARGSEKLFF.

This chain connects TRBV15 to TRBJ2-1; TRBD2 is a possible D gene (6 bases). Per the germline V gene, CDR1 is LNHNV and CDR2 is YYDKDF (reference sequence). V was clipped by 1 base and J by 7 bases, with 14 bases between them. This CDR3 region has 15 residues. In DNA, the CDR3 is TGTGCCACCAGCAGAGGTCGGGAGAGGACGAATGAGCAGTTCTTC. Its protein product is CATSRGRERTNEQFF.

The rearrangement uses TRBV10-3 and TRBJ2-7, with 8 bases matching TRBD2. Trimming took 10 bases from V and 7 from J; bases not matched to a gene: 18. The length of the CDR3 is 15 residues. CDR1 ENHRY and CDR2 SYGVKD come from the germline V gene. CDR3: CATLNTSGRNLEQYF. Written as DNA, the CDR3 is TGTGCCACCCTAAACACTAGCGGCCGGAATCTAGAGCAGTACTTC.

CDR3 DNA sequence: TGTGCCAGCAGCCGGGGTGGCGGGGGGAATGAGCAGTTCTTC. Residues: CASSRGGGGNEQFF. The genes are TRBV7-9 and TRBJ2-1; 8 bases line up with TRBD2. The V and J ends lost 5 bases and 7 bases, in that order; junction bases with no gene match: 7. The CDR3 is 14 residues long. Germline assignment: CDR1 SEHNR and CDR2 FQNEAQ (reference sequence). Using reference TRBV7-9 and TRBJ2-1 for the parts outside the CDR3, the full variable domain is DTGVSQNPRHKITKRGQNVTFRCDPISEHNRLYWYRQTLGQGPEFLTYFQNEAQLEKSRLLSDRFSAERPKGSFSTLEIQRTEQGDSAMYLCASSRGGGGNEQFFGPGTRLTVL.